The TCR beta chain described here comes from a study of cytomegalovirus exposure and HLA in healthy donors (dated by TCRdb to about 2017). Describing the broader study: An earlier analysis of roughly 500 of the donors reported 250 to 350 Gb of sequence data and 117 million unique TCR beta sequences obtained from around 190 million T cells. The aim of the study was to test whether cataloging public T cell receptors could identify signatures of past pathogen exposure. On average, approximately 250,000 unique TCR beta nucleotide sequences were sequenced per donor among more than 350 genotyped donors of the cohort, with around 19% of those sequences being non-productive. Every discovery cohort repertoire had been produced on one sequencing platform. To decide whether each TCR beta V gene segment behaved as functional or pseudogenic, an earlier analysis of approximately 590 of the donors relied on high-throughput TCR beta sequencing. An early release that covered about 600 HLA-typed donors contained 250 to 350 gigabases of sequencing data and about 84 million unique TCR sequences. A later genetic analysis used genome-wide SNP genotypes for about three fifths of the 666 donors, treating that subset as a discovery cohort. Along with the roughly 700-subject first cohort, a separate validation cohort of over a hundred different subjects was used. High-throughput TCR immunosequencing, statistical association of individual TCRs with disease status, and machine learning were combined to predict cytomegalovirus infection status. The number of typed donors differed by locus: roughly 629-630 for A, B, C, DRB1 and DQB1; approximately 540 for DQA1; about 600 for DPA1; and roughly 450 for DPB1. In the later analysis, no new phenotypic data were used to find candidate immune exposures; instead, reliance was placed on TCR beta sequences and their occurrence across donors. HLA typing included class I and class II loci at four-digit resolution. A later analysis re-examined previously published TCR beta repertoires from more than 650 donors and added high-resolution HLA genotyping to investigate patterns of TCR occurrence. Because of strong linkage in the cohort, roughly five DR-DQ haplotypes were treated as single units for association and clustering. Donor age, sex, ethnicity and CMV serostatus were compiled together with the repertoire data. Using immunosequencing, the study profiled T cell repertoires from roughly 650 subjects and related those repertoires to cytomegalovirus serostatus. The genetic ancestry cluster associated with self-reported Caucasian donors included about 84% of the roughly 390 genotyped donors.

This clone was detected only once. The antigen it binds to is not known. Nothing much larger sits one base from this clone, and base qualities are not available. The full study reports these points: In a later genetic analysis, a missense DCLRE1C variant was associated with V-gene and J-gene trimming of TCR beta chains, and the association was replicated in an independent cohort. Broadly in line with IMGT annotations, most TCR beta V segments showed up in productive rearrangements about 90% or about 30% of the time in an earlier analysis of around 600 of the donors. Specific HLA alleles were associated with 16,951 TCR beta sequences at a false discovery rate of 0.05 in a later analysis. Only TCR beta chains were sequenced in this cohort, and the absence of alpha or paired-chain data limited detectable features. In vitro tests confirmed that three of the cytomegalovirus-associated TCR beta chains recognize cytomegalovirus antigens. Because HLA typing was missing for some donors at each locus, association tests included only the typed subset. A further reported finding was that TCR beta sequences accurately predicted the HLA-A and HLA-B alleles for most subjects in the first cohort. According to a later genetic analysis, donors in an Asian-associated ancestry cluster had fewer N-insertions in productive TCRs than the approximately 610-donor mean. When HLA alleles, especially DR and DQ, strongly co-occurred, TCR associations were difficult to assign to individual alleles. Immune exposure information for the cohort was limited to CMV serostatus. In a later analysis, the rate of TCR association differed among HLA loci, with DRB1 alleles having the most associated TCRs and HLA-C alleles having the fewest. Linkage disequilibrium might explain the correlated functional status among segregating V segments, but an unknown experimental factor could not be excluded. A group of highly shared sequence variants was considered likely to be a technical artifact of the sequencing pipeline. In a later analysis, several top co-occurrence clusters were reported to appear linked to parvovirus B19, influenza, CMV and Epstein-Barr virus. In a later analysis, HLA-associated TCR beta chains showed more clonal expansion and lower generation probabilities than non-associated chains that were equally common. Sequencing depth was assumed to be roughly uniform across donors in the presence/absence analyses, though that assumption may not hold. The 87-base-pair reads could not distinguish some IMGT-functional V segments, including TRBV6-2 and TRBV6-3, so those segments were excluded. A total of about 180 TCR beta chains were listed by the study as associated with cytomegalovirus. The classifier was reported to diagnose cytomegalovirus status with high specificity and sensitivity in both the original cohort and the validation cohort. According to a later analysis, most CMV-associated TCR beta chains appeared to be HLA-restricted, and the HLA associations seemed to be driven largely by CMV exposure. Some 16 rarely observed V segments, including chromosome 9 orphons, were excluded from the earlier analysis of a few hundred of the donors because counts were too low. Most TCR sequences were seen in very few donors, while some public TCRs were found in many individuals. It was suggested by the authors that the approach could potentially be generalized to other disease states and immunological phenotypes.

The library relied on the immunoSEQ multiplex PCR assay. For the multiplex PCR, a mixture combining 60 forward primers for TCR Vbeta segments and 13 reverse primers for TCR Jbeta segments was used. A multiplex PCR assay on genomic DNA amplified the CDR3 region of rearranged TCR beta genes. The Illumina HiSeq System was used to sequence the amplified TCR beta libraries as 87-base-pair reads. Per the authors' processing: Across the 670 or so repertoires, a later analysis counted roughly 84 million unique TCR beta chains, around 11 million of which were shared by at least two donors. Raw reads were error-corrected and collapsed into unique sequences by a nearest-neighbor algorithm in which closely related sequences were merged to remove PCR and sequencing errors. V, D and J gene segments were assigned by aligning CDR3 sequences to IMGT reference sequences. Each retained sequence needed at least a six-nucleotide match to both a V gene segment and a J gene segment. A rearrangement counted as productive if the CDR3 had no stop codons and remained in frame with V and J, and every other rearrangement counted as non-productive. CDR3 was defined according to IMGT convention as the region running from the second conserved V-encoded cysteine to the conserved J-encoded phenylalanine. The earlier analysis of some 580 of the donors excluded any sequence lacking an unambiguous match to a single V gene segment. An earlier analysis of 587 of the donors called V segments functional above 56.7% productive rearrangements and segregating when the between-donor standard deviation exceeded 5%. A statistical classification framework was developed to diagnose cytomegalovirus status using the catalog of TCR beta chain sequences. In a later analysis, V and J genes were assigned by comparing TCR nucleotide sequences against IMGT/GENE-DB human TR gene sequences. A later analysis assigned CDR3 sequences and most-parsimonious VDJ recombination scenarios with the TCRdist pipeline. A later analysis defined each TCR beta chain by its CDR3 amino acid sequence plus V-gene family, and excluded reads lacking a unique V-gene family. A later analysis removed 500 to 600 highly shared, low-generation-probability nucleotide sequences to deal with suspected cross-contamination and a sequencing artifact. In a later analysis, a clonal expansion index was calculated for each public chain from normalized within-repertoire ranks of inferred template counts. In a later analysis, generation probabilities were computed using a VDJ recombination model fitted to out-of-frame rearrangements, and the results were checked against IGoR. A later analysis scored TCR-TCR, TCR-HLA and TCR-CMV co-occurrence with hypergeometric tests, applying a repertoire-size bias correction to TCR pairs. A later analysis estimated false discovery rates by permuting HLA or CMV assignments 20 times. In a later analysis, co-occurring TCRs were grouped using DBSCAN, and TCRdist sequence similarity was added for clustering within HLA-allele-positive subsets. For co-occurrence clustering, repertoires with fewer than 30,000 or more than 120,000 public chains were excluded, along with roughly five repertoires with anomalous nucleotide sharing. Here the immuneACCESS table is served through TCRdb, limited to in-frame sequences with V and J called. Missing clones are a known gap in these copies; in checked studies unresolved V genes cover under half, and the rest lacks a known reason. V and J calls and clone size are those listed in that table; D and trimming were worked out from the DNA. Recorded for this sample are under 95,000 clones; approximately 71% of them occurred a single time. The ten largest clones take up 2% to 2.5% of the sample.

For CDR1 and CDR2, the germline V gene (reference sequence) lists LNHDA and SQIVND. V is pared back by 3 bases and J by 6 bases, with 14 bases lying between the germline termini. The CDR3 runs 15 amino acids, cysteine and phenylalanine included. Only the CDR3 part of the read is kept: 45 bases, read in frame from the first base. The cohort was made up of approximately 700 healthy bone marrow donors. Cohort members were all nominally healthy when sampled, although unrecorded immune exposures were likely present. The donor was CMV seronegative and belonged to the group of 380 or so seronegative cohort members. Each donor provided a peripheral blood sample, and peripheral blood mononuclear cells were used for TCR beta sequencing. The Qiagen DNeasy Blood Extraction Kit was used to extract genomic DNA from the blood cell samples.

Sequencing input: PBMCs. This sequence uses TRBV19 and TRBJ1-4, with TRBD1 tentatively as D gene (6 bases match). The source of this sequence is a man between 35 and 55 years old in good health and CMV-seronegative. The sequence in DNA is TGTGCCAGTAGTATGGTCGGGACACCTCATGAAAAACTGTTTTTT. Its translation reads: CASSMVGTPHEKLFF.